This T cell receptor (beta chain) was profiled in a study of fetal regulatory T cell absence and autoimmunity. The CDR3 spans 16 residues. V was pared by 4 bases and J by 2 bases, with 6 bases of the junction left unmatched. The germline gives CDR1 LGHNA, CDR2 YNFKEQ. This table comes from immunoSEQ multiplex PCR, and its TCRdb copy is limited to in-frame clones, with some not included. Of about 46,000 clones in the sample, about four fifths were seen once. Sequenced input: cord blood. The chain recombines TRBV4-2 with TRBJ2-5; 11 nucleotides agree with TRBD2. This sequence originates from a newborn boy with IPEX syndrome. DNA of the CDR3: TGTGCCAGCAGCCTGCGACTAGCGGGGCTACAAGAGACCCAGTACTTC. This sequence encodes CASSLRLAGLQETQYF.